A single sample is the source of the 13 T cell receptor beta chains below, sequenced in a study of blood T cells in healthy people across ages. The authors ran a second PCR of 7 to 11 cycles using a sample-barcoded 5' primer and a J-beta primer mix. TCRdb re-called the 5' RACE reads with MiXCR, one entry per CDR3 protein. The table includes about a million distinct CDR3 sequences, roughly 50% detected once. What was sequenced was blood. All receptors derive from a woman aged 55-69 years in good health.

V usage is TRBV6-1 and J usage is TRBJ2-7; D remains ambiguous. This CDR3 comprises 13 residues. The V end was cut by 10 bases, the J end by 0 bases, with 13 bases between. Germline V lookup: CDR1 MNHNS, CDR2 SASEGT. CDR3 sequence: CATKTRPSYEQYF. The CDR3 coding sequence is TGTGCCACCAAAACACGACCCTCCTACGAGCAGTACTTC.

This clonotype has more than one count but fewer than ten. The CDR3 DNA follows: TGCAGCGCTTCAGGGGAGGGCTATGGCTACACCTTC. Translating it yields CSASGEGYGYTF. The genes are TRBV29-1 and TRBJ1-2, with D perhaps TRBD1 (6 bases). CDR1 and CDR2 (germline): SQVTM, ANQGSEA. Trimming took 7 bases from V and 4 from J, leaving 13 bases between them. The length of the CDR3 is 12 residues.

The chain uses TRBV4-2 and TRBJ2-1, with TRBD1 identical over 8 bases. The CDR3 consists of 13 residues. Germline V gene sequence: CDR1 LGHNA, CDR2 YNFKEQ. V shed 3 bases, J shed 10 bases, and the junction held 5 bases outside the gene matches. The CDR3 region is CASSQDRVSEQFF. In DNA, the CDR3 is TGTGCCAGCAGCCAGGACAGGGTAAGCGAGCAGTTCTTC.

This clonotype was recorded many times. The CDR3 sequence is CSGSGTDTDTQYF. The CDR3 DNA sequence: TGCAGCGGATCCGGGACAGACACAGATACGCAGTATTTT. The chain links TRBV29-1 to TRBJ2-3; 7 positions match TRBD1. Germline V CDR1 and CDR2: SQVTM, ANQGSEA. V dropped 7 bases and J dropped 2; count of bases not matched to a gene: 6. CDR3 size: 13 residues.

This chain links TRBV6-1 with TRBJ1-1; TRBD1 is a possible D gene (5 bases). This CDR3 is built from 11 residues. The V gene lost 8 bases and the J gene lost 7 bases, with 11 bases spanning the gap. Germline CDR1 reads MNHNS; CDR2 reads SASEGT. CDR3 in amino acids: CASLHDSEAFF. The CDR3 DNA reads as TGTGCCAGCCTTCATGACAGTGAAGCTTTCTTT.

This clonotype was seen only a few times. This chain uses TRBV7-9 with TRBJ2-7, with a weak D call TRBD2 (5 bases). Germline CDR1 SEHNR, CDR2 FQNEAQ (reference sequence). Trimming took 4 bases from V and 3 from J, leaving 19 bases between them. This CDR3 comprises 16 residues. This chain's CDR3 is CASSSLPAEAFYEQYF. CDR3 DNA: TGTGCCAGCAGCTCCCTTCCAGCGGAGGCATTCTACGAGCAGTACTTC. Drawing the rest from reference TRBV7-9 and TRBJ2-7, the complete variable domain is DTGVSQNPRHKITKRGQNVTFRCDPISEHNRLYWYRQTLGQGPEFLTYFQNEAQLEKSRLLSDRFSAERPKGSFSTLEIQRTEQGDSAMYLCASSSLPAEAFYEQYFGPGTRLTVT.

Worth noting for this clonotype: A read error may be the cause here, since a much bigger clone is one base away. The chain couples TRBV18 to TRBJ2-7; the D gene is possibly TRBD2 (6 bases). The J call could be wrong; TRBJ2-5 is a better fit for the DNA end. The CDR3 length is 14 residues. CDR1 KGHSH and CDR2 LQKENI come from the germline V gene. In DNA, the CDR3 is TGTGCCAGCTCACCAGGGAGGTGGCGAGAGACCCAGTACTTC. Translation: CASSPGRWRETQYF.

This clonotype showed up many times. The chain couples TRBV29-1 to TRBJ2-3, with D possibly matching TRBD2 (6 bases). This CDR3 is built from 14 residues. Trimming shortened V by 5 bases and J by 5 bases, and 17 bases separated the two germline ends. Germline CDR1 and CDR2: SQVTM and ANQGSEA. The CDR3 is CSVTTGLPQDTQYF. DNA of the CDR3: TGCAGCGTTACAACGGGACTTCCCCAAGATACGCAGTATTTT.

In nucleotides, the CDR3 is TGCGCCAGCAGAGAAGGTCCTGAAGCTTTCTTT. Its translation is CASREGPEAFF. The rearrangement links TRBV5-1 to TRBJ1-1; D gene uncertain. This CDR3 region has 11 residues. With 5 bases removed from V and 6 bases from J, the gap between germline ends came to 8 bases. Germline values: CDR1 SGHRS, CDR2 YFSETQ.

This clonotype was found a few times. The J gene is TRBJ1-6, the V gene TRBV28; D may be TRBD1 (6 bases). Germline loops: CDR1 MDHEN, CDR2 SYDVKM. The CDR3 covers 14 residues. V lost 7 bases, J lost 7 bases, and 14 bases lay in between. DNA for the CDR3: TGTGCCAGCATCCTGGCGCAGGGGAATTCACCCCTCCACTTT. The encoded protein is CASILAQGNSPLHF.

This sequence joins TRBV7-9 and TRBJ1-1, with D perhaps TRBD1 (6 bases). Trimming removed 4 bases from V and 5 bases from J, with 11 bases in between. Per germline, CDR1 SEHNR and CDR2 FQNEAQ (reference sequence). CDR3 length equals 13 residues. CDR3 in DNA: TGTGCCAGCAGCTCAGTGAGGGGGACTGAAGCTTTCTTT. This gives the protein CASSSVRGTEAFF.

The gene calls are TRBV28 and TRBJ2-5, with a possible D match to TRBD1 (5 bases). V was shortened by 7 bases and J by 11 bases, with 20 bases between the two germline ends. CDR1 and CDR2 (germline): MDHEN, SYDVKM. The CDR3 is 13 residues long. The CDR3 DNA sequence: TGTGCCAGCATTGACCGGGCGGACAATGAGCAGTACTTC. Its translation: CASIDRADNEQYF.

V is TRBV6-2 or TRBV6-3 and J is TRBJ2-1; 9 bases align to TRBD1. V was pared by 2 bases and J by 6 bases, with 8 bases of the junction left unmatched. Germline CDR1 reads MNHEY; CDR2 reads SVGEGT. The CDR3 is 16 residues long. CDR3 loop: CASSYGGTGFSNEQFF. DNA of the CDR3: TGTGCCAGCAGTTACGGAGGGACAGGGTTTTCCAATGAGCAGTTCTTC.